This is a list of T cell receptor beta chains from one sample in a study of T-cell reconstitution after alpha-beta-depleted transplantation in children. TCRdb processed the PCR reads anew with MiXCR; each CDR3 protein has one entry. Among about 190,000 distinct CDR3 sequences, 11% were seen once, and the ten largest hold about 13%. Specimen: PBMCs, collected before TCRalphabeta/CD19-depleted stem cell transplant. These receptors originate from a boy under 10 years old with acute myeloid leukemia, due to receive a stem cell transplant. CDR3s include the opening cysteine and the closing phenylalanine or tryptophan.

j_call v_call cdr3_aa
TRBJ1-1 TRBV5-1 CASSLAGNTEAFF
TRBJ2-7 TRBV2 CATTPGLASSYEQYF
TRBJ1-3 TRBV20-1 CSARVLTGNTIYF
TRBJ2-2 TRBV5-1 CASSLELGYTGELFF
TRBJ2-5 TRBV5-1 CASSSSSQETQYF
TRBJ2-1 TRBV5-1 CASSLYASTASYNEQFF
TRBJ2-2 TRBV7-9 CASSLDGLASGELFF
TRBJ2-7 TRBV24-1 CATHWTSGGSTYEQYF
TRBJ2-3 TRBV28 CASSSPGQGGLDTQYF
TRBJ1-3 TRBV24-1 CAAKTHSGNTIYF
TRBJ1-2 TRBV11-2 CASSPAPTQANYGYTF
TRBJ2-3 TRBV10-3 CAISELRNSTDTQYF
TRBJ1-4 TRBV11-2 CASSLRTGGEWEKLFF
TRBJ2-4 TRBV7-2 CASSSNRGDIQYF
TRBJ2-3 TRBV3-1 CASSQVSTAADTQYF
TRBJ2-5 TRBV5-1 CASSFGGGISETQYF
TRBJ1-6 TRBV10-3 CAISGNRKTHNSPLHF
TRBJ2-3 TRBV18 CASSPGGAFTDTQYF
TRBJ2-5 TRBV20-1 CSAKDPYQETQYF
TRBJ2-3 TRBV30 CAWRPDGTILGDTQYF
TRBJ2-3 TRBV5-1 CASSLGRGRTDTQYF
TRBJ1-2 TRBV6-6 CASSYATALGYTF
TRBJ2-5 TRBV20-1 CSATGSEETQYF
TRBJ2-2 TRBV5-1 CASSLASGGYTGELFF
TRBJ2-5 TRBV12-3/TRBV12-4 CASSQDRGEETQYF
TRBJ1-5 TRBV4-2 CASSERVQSEGNQPQHF
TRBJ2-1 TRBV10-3 CAISEYGNEQFF
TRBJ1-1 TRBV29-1 CSVDRSGAGAFF
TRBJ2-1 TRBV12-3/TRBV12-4 CASSLAAGASYNEQFF
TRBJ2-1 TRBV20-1 CSARDLWGTPWGNEQFF
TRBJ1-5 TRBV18 CASSPRGRIQPQHF
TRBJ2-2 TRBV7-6 CASSLAARQGAVAGELFF
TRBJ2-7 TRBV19 CASSMGLTYEQYF
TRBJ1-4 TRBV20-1 CSATLEGSSNEKLFF
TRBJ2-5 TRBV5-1 CASSLGQSQGYGETQYF
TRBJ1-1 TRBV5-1 CASSYGDEAFF
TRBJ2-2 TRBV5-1 CASSLVPGDTGELFF
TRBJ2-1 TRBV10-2 CASSGTSGGNNEQFF
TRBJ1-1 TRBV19 CASSIVPYRRRHTEAFF
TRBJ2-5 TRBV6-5 CASSNVDAGIGQETQYF
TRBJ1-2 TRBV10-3 CAISVVQLYGYTF
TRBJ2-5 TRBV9 CASSVGHLQETQYF
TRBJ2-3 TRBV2 CASSYLPGQSTDTQYF
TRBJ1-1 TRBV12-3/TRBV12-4 CASSFSGLGTEAFF
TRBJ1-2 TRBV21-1 CASSKRTRSTF
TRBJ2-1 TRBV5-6 CASSRGREQFF